A selection of T cell receptor beta chains follows, all from one sample in a study of blood T cell repertoires in COVID-19. Sequencing was performed with immunoSEQ multiplex PCR; in TCRdb, only in-frame clones are kept and a portion is missing. The table shows 310,000 or so clones, with approximately 83% occurring only once. Sequenced material: peripheral blood. These receptors were taken from a woman under 40 who had recovered from COVID-19. Each CDR3 is given without its conserved first and last residue.

j_call v_call cdr3_aa
TRBJ2-7 TRBV7-8 ASSLARDRVYEQY
TRBJ1-5 TRBV19 ASSMEGPGAQPQH
TRBJ2-5 TRBV5-1 ASSLASLASQETQY
TRBJ2-7 TRBV9 ASSVGPGYYEQY
TRBJ2-1 TRBV7-8 ASTSVTYNEQF
TRBJ2-3 TRBV4-2 ASSHFTSGSTDTQY
TRBJ1-6 TRBV15 ATSRDVGALAPLH
TRBJ2-7 TRBV7-2 ASSLEEGGTHEQY
TRBJ1-1 TRBV28 ASRRSGFSLVEAF
TRBJ2-1 TRBV7-2 ASSPGIAADEQF
TRBJ1-1 TRBV3-1/TRBV3-2 ASSRRTGTMNTEAF
TRBJ1-2 TRBV27 ASSPGLSYGYT
TRBJ2-3 TRBV29-1 SVEWREGLDTQY
TRBJ1-4 TRBV28 ASSYTDRSGEKLF
TRBJ2-3 TRBV7-7 ASSLGTSGGTDTQY
TRBJ2-5 TRBV6-5 ASEDRASRETQY
TRBJ1-2 TRBV6-5 ASSYGTGGSYGYT
TRBJ1-2 TRBV7-9 ASSLVGQGYGYT
TRBJ1-2 TRBV7-9 ASSPVTQTGYGYT
TRBJ1-5 TRBV10-3 AISDRGRDNQPQH
TRBJ2-7 TRBV19 ASSIGGQFYEQY
TRBJ2-7 TRBV7-9 ASSLVVAGGEQY
TRBJ2-1 TRBV5-4 ASSMGRDRPYNEQF